Sequencing of this TCR beta chain was carried out in a study of blood T cells in healthy people across ages. Study results and limitations: Whereas aged donors had fewer naive CD4+ cells, long-lived donors had more of them and higher diversity.

The V gene's germline CDR1 is MNHEY and CDR2 SVGAGI. This CDR3 has 15 residues. V was cut by 0 bases and J by 6 bases, with 11 bases left in between. With regard to this clonotype: Antigen specificity is unknown.

The use of a sample-barcoded 5' primer and a J-beta primer mix characterized a second PCR of about 6 to 12 cycles. There were at least 2.5 million CDR3-containing paired-end reads obtained from each sample. A single record per CDR3 protein comes from TCRdb applying MiXCR to the 5' RACE reads. Of more than 900,000 distinct CDR3 sequences in the sample, almost 25% are singletons; the top ten hold 0.75%. This sample was also put to use in a study of T cells of mothers and their children.

This clonotype was sampled from a girl aged 2-10 years in good health. V and J are TRBV6-5 and TRBJ2-2, with no clear D. The sequenced sample consisted of blood. The CDR3 DNA is TGTGCCAGCAGTTACTCGACCGGTAACGCCGGGGAGCTGTTTTTT. It translates to CASSYSTGNAGELFF.